The 10 T cell receptor beta chains in this list originate from one sample, sequenced in a study of blood T cell repertoires in COVID-19. Clones were sequenced by immunoSEQ multiplex PCR, and TCRdb holds only the in-frame ones, with some missing. The sample holds more than 120,000 clones; approximately 89% are singletons and the top ten take around 1.5%. Sequencing used peripheral blood. The source is a human donor in a cohort sampled during active COVID-19.

CDR3 in amino acids: CASSQERDTQYF. The CDR3 DNA reads TGTGCCAGCAGCCAAGAGAGAGATACGCAGTATTTT. V usage is TRBV4-2 and J usage is TRBJ2-3; no reliable D call. The CDR3 has 12 residues. CDR1 is LGHNA, CDR2 YNFKEQ, per germline. V lost 0 bases to trimming and J lost 5 bases, with 3 bases between them.

For the CDR3, the DNA is TGTGCCAGCAGCCAACTAGACAGTGAAGCTTTCTTT. It encodes CASSQLDSEAFF. The chain carries TRBV3-1 (or the pseudogene TRBV3-2) and TRBJ1-1, with D possibly matching TRBD1 (5 bases). CDR1 is LGHDT and CDR2 is YNNKEL in the germline V gene (reference sequence). V was clipped by 2 bases and J by 7 bases, with 8 bases between them. The CDR3 has 12 residues.

This clone is a singleton in its sample. J is TRBJ2-3 and V is TRBV7-3; 9 positions match TRBD1. V lost 9 bases, J lost 4 bases, and 8 bases stayed unmatched. The length of the CDR3 is 14 residues. CDR1 and CDR2 from the germline V gene are SGHTA and FQGTGA. CDR3 region: CASRGQGEADTQYF. The CDR3 region has the DNA TGTGCCAGTCGGGGACAGGGTGAGGCAGATACGCAGTATTTT.

This clone is a singleton in its sample. The rearrangement joins TRBV11-2 to TRBJ1-3, with 9 bases that match TRBD1. CDR1 is SGHAT, CDR2 FQNNGV, per germline. CDR3 size: 16 residues. The trim removed 3 bases at V and 1 base at J, leaving 4 bases unmatched. The CDR3 DNA sequence: TGTGCCAGCAGCTTCCAGGACAGGGGATCTGGAAACACCATATATTTT. Its protein is CASSFQDRGSGNTIYF.

This chain joins TRBV9 and TRBJ1-1; perhaps TRBD1 as D (6 bases). Germline V gives CDR1 SGDLS, CDR2 YYNGEE. This CDR3 is built from 12 residues. V lost 0 bases and J lost 8, with 8 bases in between. This CDR3 is CASSVGTGEAFF. The CDR3 DNA reads TGTGCCAGCAGCGTAGGTACAGGGGAAGCTTTCTTT.

This chain uses TRBV5-6 with TRBJ1-2; TRBD1 matches at 9 bases. Germline V gene lookup returns CDR1 SGHDT and CDR2 YYEEEE. The ends lost 1 base at V and 14 bases at J; junction bases unmatched: 3. This CDR3 comprises 11 residues. In nucleotides, the CDR3 is TGTGCCAGCAGCTTGTGGACAGGGGCTACCTTC. It yields the protein CASSLWTGATF.

This clone was recorded once. This chain joins TRBV6-1 and TRBJ2-3, with 9 bases identical to TRBD2. V was pared by 0 bases and J by 2 bases, with 9 bases of the junction left unmatched. Germline assignment: CDR1 MNHNS and CDR2 SASEGT. The CDR3 runs to 18 residues. Written as DNA, the CDR3 is TGTGCCAGCAGTGAAGCGGCTTTAGCGGGGGACATCACAGATACGCAGTATTTT. This codes for CASSEAALAGDITDTQYF.

The chain carries TRBV3-1 (or the pseudogene TRBV3-2) and TRBJ2-1, with 9 nucleotides matching TRBD2. CDR1 and CDR2 from the germline V gene are LGHDT and YNNKEL (reference sequence). With 0 bases clipped from V and 10 bases from J, the junction kept 7 bases outside the gene matches. CDR3 length: 15 residues. As DNA, the CDR3 is TGTGCCAGCAGCCAAGATACTGCGGGGGGGCGAGAGCAGTTCTTC. The encoded protein is CASSQDTAGGREQFF.

The chain employs TRBV7-3 and TRBJ2-1; D gene ambiguous. This CDR3 is built from 13 residues. V lost 2 bases to trimming and J lost 6 bases, with 8 bases between them. Germline CDR1 SGHTA, CDR2 FQGTGA. CDR3 in amino acids: CASSLGPSNEQFF. The CDR3 bases are TGTGCCAGCAGCTTAGGGCCGAGCAATGAGCAGTTCTTC.

This sequence joins TRBV9 and TRBJ1-2, with D possibly TRBD1 on 5 matching bases. V was trimmed by 2 bases and J by 2 bases, leaving 16 bases between them. This CDR3 spans 16 amino acids. The germline V gene has CDR1 SGDLS and CDR2 YYNGEE. CDR3 sequence: CASSVGLSGVNYGYTF. CDR3 coding DNA: TGTGCCAGCAGCGTCGGCCTCTCGGGGGTAAACTATGGCTACACCTTC. The entire variable domain, with the rest obtained from reference TRBV9 and TRBJ1-2, is as follows: DSGVTQTPKHLITATGQRVTLRCSPRSGDLSVYWYQQSLDQGLQFLIQYYNGEERAKGNILERFSAQQFPDLHSELNLSSLELGDSALYFCASSVGLSGVNYGYTFGSGTRLTVV.